The rows below give T cell receptor beta chains drawn from one sample of a study of T-cell reconstitution after alpha-beta-depleted transplantation in children. TCRdb reprocessed the PCR reads with MiXCR, giving one entry per CDR3 protein. The table records fewer than 550,000 distinct CDR3 sequences, 9.5% to 12% of them present only once. This specimen consisted of PBMCs, mostly from graft donor cells, obtained 180 days after TCRalphabeta/CD19-depleted stem cell transplant. Source of these receptors: a female patient aged 2-9 years who had a stem cell transplant for aplastic anemia, so the T cells may come from the graft donor. Both conserved end residues are part of each CDR3. A D gene is named only where the DNA matches it firmly. Clone size, where shown, is once, few, many, or a class for clones that have expanded.

>TRBV20-1|-|TRBJ2-3|many
CSARVSPGIGTVADTQYF
TGCAGTGCTAGGGTATCCCCCGGGATCGGGACTGTAGCCGATACGCAGTATTTT
>TRBV21-1|-|TRBJ1-1|many
CASSLGRGLSTEAFF
TGTGCCAGCTCTTTGGGCAGGGGGTTGTCGACTGAAGCTTTCTTT
>TRBV12-5|-|TRBJ1-1|few
CASGLGAGVNTEAFF
TGTGCTAGTGGTTTGGGGGCAGGGGTGAACACTGAAGCTTTCTTT
>TRBV11-2|-|TRBJ1-1|few
CASSLGQINTEAFF
TGTGCCAGCAGCTTAGGACAGATTAACACTGAAGCTTTCTTT
>TRBV25-1|-|TRBJ2-1|many
CASSEWGGGETYNEQFF
TGTGCCAGCAGTGAATGGGGTGGGGGAGAGACCTACAATGAGCAGTTCTTC
>TRBV12-3/TRBV12-4|-|TRBJ2-7|many
CASSLGQGSNEQYF
TGTGCCAGCAGCCTGGGACAAGGTAGTAACGAGCAGTACTTC
>TRBV5-5|TRBD1|TRBJ2-5|-
CASSFETGAETQYF
TGTGCCAGCAGCTTTGAGACAGGGGCAGAGACCCAGTACTTC
>TRBV6-1|TRBD1|TRBJ2-6|few
CASRTGAGANVLTF
TGTGCCAGCAGGACAGGGGCTGGGGCCAACGTCCTGACTTTC
>TRBV12-3/TRBV12-4|TRBD1|TRBJ1-3|-
CASSQQGAYGNTIYF
TGTGCCAGCAGCCAACAGGGGGCATATGGAAACACCATATATTTT
>TRBV5-1|-|TRBJ2-5|-
CASSWGSRVVEETQYF
TGCGCCAGCAGCTGGGGGTCGAGGGTAGTTGAAGAGACCCAGTACTTC
>TRBV7-2|-|TRBJ2-3|few
CASSQRTDTQYF
TGTGCCAGCAGCCAGCGCACAGATACGCAGTATTTT
>TRBV9|TRBD1|TRBJ1-2|-
CASSVDVGQGDYGYTF
TGTGCCAGCAGCGTAGATGTCGGACAGGGCGACTATGGCTACACCTTC
>TRBV4-3|-|TRBJ1-1|many
CASSQDRQLNTEAFF
TGCGCCAGCAGCCAAGATCGGCAGTTGAACACTGAAGCTTTCTTT
>TRBV7-6|-|TRBJ2-7|few
CASSLGGGGINEQYF
TGTGCCAGCAGCTTAGGGGGAGGGGGCATTAACGAGCAGTACTTC
>TRBV5-1|-|TRBJ2-5|many
CASSLGREETQYF
TGCGCCAGCAGCTTGGGACGGGAAGAGACCCAGTACTTC
>TRBV5-1|-|TRBJ2-1|-
CASSGSPPEQFF
TGCGCCAGCAGCGGGTCCCCCCCGGAGCAGTTCTTC
>TRBV7-2|-|TRBJ1-1|many
CASSLDYRTEAFF
TGTGCCAGCAGCTTAGATTATAGGACTGAAGCTTTCTTT
>TRBV24-1|-|TRBJ2-2|few
CATSDSRGGRVYTGELFF
TGTGCCACCAGTGATTCCAGAGGGGGGCGTGTATACACCGGGGAGCTGTTTTTT
>TRBV20-1|TRBD1|TRBJ2-7|many
CSASKGGTGGYYEQYF
TGCAGTGCTAGTAAAGGGGGGACAGGGGGATATTACGAGCAGTACTTC
>TRBV7-2|TRBD1|TRBJ1-2|-
CASSLGQGAPNYGYTF
TGTGCCAGCAGCTTAGGCCAGGGGGCGCCCAACTATGGCTACACCTTC
>TRBV6-5|-|TRBJ1-1|-
CASSYSGQALNTEAFF
TGTGCCAGCAGTTACTCGGGGCAGGCCCTGAACACTGAAGCTTTCTTT
>TRBV7-9|-|TRBJ2-2|few
CASSLALTVGTGELFF
TGTGCCAGCAGCTTAGCTTTGACAGTAGGCACCGGGGAGCTGTTTTTT
>TRBV18|TRBD1|TRBJ2-7|-
CASSPTSGQGLYEQYF
TGTGCCAGCTCACCAACCTCCGGACAGGGGCTTTACGAGCAGTACTTC
>TRBV7-6|-|TRBJ1-1|-
CASSSRGWVVSNTEAFF
TGTGCCAGCAGCTCTAGGGGGTGGGTGGTATCAAACACTGAAGCTTTCTTT
>TRBV15|TRBD1|TRBJ1-5|few
CATSREGDRGSNQPQHF
TGTGCCACCAGCAGAGAAGGGGACAGGGGCAGCAATCAGCCCCAGCATTTT
>TRBV6-5|-|TRBJ2-1|few
CASSSRGLINHNEQFF
TGTGCCAGCAGTTCACGCGGGCTAATTAATCACAATGAGCAGTTCTTC
>TRBV4-3|-|TRBJ2-7|-
CASSQRSAGLTYEQYF
TGCGCCAGCAGCCAACGGTCGGCAGGACTAACCTACGAGCAGTACTTC
>TRBV5-6|-|TRBJ1-5|few
CASSFSRRYSNQPQHF
TGTGCCAGCAGCTTTTCCAGAAGATATAGCAATCAGCCCCAGCATTTT
>TRBV28|TRBD1|TRBJ1-5|few
CASRTGTGSQPQHF
TGTGCCAGCCGAACCGGGACAGGAAGTCAGCCCCAGCATTTT
>TRBV7-3|-|TRBJ2-1|-
CASSLGAGVYNEQFF
TGTGCCAGCAGCCTGGGGGCAGGGGTCTACAATGAGCAGTTCTTC
>TRBV5-1|-|TRBJ2-7|many
CASSLEDLVYEQYF
TGCGCCAGCAGCTTGGAAGACCTGGTCTACGAGCAGTACTTC
>TRBV20-1|-|TRBJ1-1|many
CSAPNGGNPEAFF
TGCAGTGCTCCCAACGGGGGGAACCCTGAAGCTTTCTTT
>TRBV5-1|TRBD2|TRBJ2-1|once
CASSLRAGGRALNEQFF
TGCGCCAGCAGCCTTAGGGCGGGCGGGAGGGCCCTGAATGAGCAGTTCTTC
>TRBV4-3|-|TRBJ2-2|-
CASSPWPGPGELFF
TGCGCCAGCAGCCCTTGGCCAGGCCCCGGGGAGCTGTTTTTT
>TRBV25-1|-|TRBJ2-2|-
CASSEKGGRTGELFF
TGTGCCAGCAGTGAGAAAGGGGGTAGGACCGGGGAGCTGTTTTTT
>TRBV6-5|-|TRBJ2-6|-
CASSYVPGWGSGANVLTF
TGTGCCAGCAGTTACGTACCGGGGTGGGGCTCTGGGGCCAACGTCCTGACTTTC
>TRBV7-2|-|TRBJ2-6|few
CASSLVISTGANVLTF
TGTGCCAGCAGCTTAGTGATCAGTACTGGGGCCAACGTCCTGACTTTC
>TRBV7-9|-|TRBJ1-5|few
CASSLDRGAINQPQHF
TGTGCCAGCAGCTTAGACCGGGGGGCTATCAATCAGCCCCAGCATTTT
>TRBV4-3|-|TRBJ1-2|few
CASSQDSALGGYTF
TGCGCCAGCAGCCAAGATTCGGCCCTCGGCGGCTACACCTTC
>TRBV9|-|TRBJ1-1|-
CASSAHPSGVWSEAFF
TGTGCCAGCAGCGCCCACCCCTCGGGGGTTTGGTCTGAAGCTTTCTTT
>TRBV7-2|TRBD1|TRBJ2-7|-
CASSSGQGRKGYEQYF
TGTGCCAGCAGCTCCGGACAGGGCCGAAAAGGCTACGAGCAGTACTTC
>TRBV27|TRBD2|TRBJ2-5|few
CASSSGTSFGSETQYF
TGTGCCAGCAGTTCCGGGACTAGTTTTGGATCGGAGACCCAGTACTTC
>TRBV10-3|TRBD2|TRBJ2-1|-
CATGLAGVHEQFF
TGTGCCACCGGACTAGCGGGAGTGCATGAGCAGTTCTTC
>TRBV10-1|TRBD1|TRBJ2-1|-
CATGTGGRNEQFF
TGCGCCACCGGGACAGGGGGTCGCAATGAGCAGTTCTTC
>TRBV4-3|TRBD1|TRBJ2-1|few
CASSQLRDRLYNEQFF
TGCGCCAGCAGCCAGCTCCGGGACAGATTATACAATGAGCAGTTCTTC
>TRBV29-1|TRBD1|TRBJ2-7|few
CSVGTGRSSYEQYF
TGCAGCGTCGGGACAGGCCGGAGCTCCTACGAGCAGTACTTC
>TRBV24-1|-|TRBJ2-2|few
CATSDLTVTGNTGELFF
TGTGCCACCAGTGATTTGACGGTGACAGGGAACACCGGGGAGCTGTTTTTT
>TRBV5-6|-|TRBJ2-5|-
CASTAVTGRLETQYF
TGTGCCAGCACTGCCGTGACAGGGAGGTTGGAGACCCAGTACTTC